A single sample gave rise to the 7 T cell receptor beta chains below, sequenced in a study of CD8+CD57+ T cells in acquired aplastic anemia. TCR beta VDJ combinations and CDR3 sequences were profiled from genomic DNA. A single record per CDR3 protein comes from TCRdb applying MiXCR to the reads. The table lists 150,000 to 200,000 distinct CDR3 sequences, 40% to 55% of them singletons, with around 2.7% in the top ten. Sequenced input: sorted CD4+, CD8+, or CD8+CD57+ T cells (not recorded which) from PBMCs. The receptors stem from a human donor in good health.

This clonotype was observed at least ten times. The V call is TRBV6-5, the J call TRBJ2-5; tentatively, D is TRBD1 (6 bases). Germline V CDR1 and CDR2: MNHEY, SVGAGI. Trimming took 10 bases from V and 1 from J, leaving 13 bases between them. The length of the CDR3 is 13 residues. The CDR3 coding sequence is TGTGCCACCCAGATGGACAGCCAAGAGACCCAGTACTTC. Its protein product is CATQMDSQETQYF.

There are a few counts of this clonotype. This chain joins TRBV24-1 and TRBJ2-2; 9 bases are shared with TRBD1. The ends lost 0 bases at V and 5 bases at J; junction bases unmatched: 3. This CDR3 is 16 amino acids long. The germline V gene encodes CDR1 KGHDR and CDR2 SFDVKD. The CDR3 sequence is CATSDLPGQGTGELFF. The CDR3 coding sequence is TGTGCCACCAGTGATTTGCCGGGACAGGGTACCGGGGAGCTGTTTTTT.

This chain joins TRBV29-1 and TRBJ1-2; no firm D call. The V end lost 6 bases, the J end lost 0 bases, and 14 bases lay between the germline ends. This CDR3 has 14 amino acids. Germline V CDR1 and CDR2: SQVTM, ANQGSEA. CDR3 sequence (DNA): TGCAGCGTCCCAGAAAGCTACACTAACTATGGCTACACCTTC. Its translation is CSVPESYTNYGYTF.

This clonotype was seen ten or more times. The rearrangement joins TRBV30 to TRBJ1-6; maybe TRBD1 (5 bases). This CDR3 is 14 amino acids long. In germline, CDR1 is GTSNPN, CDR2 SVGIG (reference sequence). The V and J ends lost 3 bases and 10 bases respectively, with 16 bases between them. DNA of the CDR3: TGTGCCTGGAGGCTGGGACCCGCCGGGTCACCCCTCCACTTT. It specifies CAWRLGPAGSPLHF.

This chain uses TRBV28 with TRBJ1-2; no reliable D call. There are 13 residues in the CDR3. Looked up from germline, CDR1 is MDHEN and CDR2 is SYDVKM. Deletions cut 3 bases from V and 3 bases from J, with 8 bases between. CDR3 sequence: CASSLVSDYGYTF. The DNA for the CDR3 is TGTGCCAGCAGTTTGGTCTCCGACTATGGCTACACCTTC.

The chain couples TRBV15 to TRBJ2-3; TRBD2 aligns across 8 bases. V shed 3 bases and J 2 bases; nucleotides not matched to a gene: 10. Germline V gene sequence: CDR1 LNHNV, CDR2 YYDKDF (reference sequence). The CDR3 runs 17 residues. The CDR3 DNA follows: TGTGCCACCAGCAGCTACCAAACTAGCGGAATCACAGATACGCAGTATTTT. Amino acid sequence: CATSSYQTSGITDTQYF. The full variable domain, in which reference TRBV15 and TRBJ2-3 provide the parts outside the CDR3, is DAMVIQNPRYQVTQFGKPVTLSCSQTLNHNVMYWYQQKSSQAPKLLFHYYDKDFNNEADTPDNFQSRRPNTSFCFLDIRSPGLGDTAMYLCATSSYQTSGITDTQYFGPGTRLTVL.

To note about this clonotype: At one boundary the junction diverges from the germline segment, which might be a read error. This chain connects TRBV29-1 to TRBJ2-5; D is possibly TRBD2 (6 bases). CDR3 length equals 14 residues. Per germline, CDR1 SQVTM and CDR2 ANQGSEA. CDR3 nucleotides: TGCAGCGTTGCGTGGAGGACTACACAAGAGACCCAGTGCTTC. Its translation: CSVAWRTTQETQCF.